This TCR beta chain was captured by sequencing in a study of OX40 agonist ivuxolimab in advanced cancers. Study information: Intravenous ivuxolimab at 0.01 to 10 mg/kg was given to patients every 2 weeks.

TCRdb keeps only in-frame clones here, not all; method: immunoSEQ multiplex PCR. The table has about 69,000 clones, roughly nine tenths seen once. Germline CDR1 is GTSNPN and CDR2 is SVGIG (reference sequence). This CDR3 spans 14 amino acids. Trimming removed 0 bases at V and 4 bases at J, with 12 bases between. Sequences were derived from CD4+ or CD8+ T cells sorted from blood, sampled in a trial of the OX40 agonist ivuxolimab. V usage is TRBV30 and J usage is TRBJ1-1; D uncertain. The sequence was obtained from an adult with an advanced solid tumor such as melanoma, head and neck, liver or kidney cancer. The CDR3 spells CAWSVRVPFTEAFF. CDR3 sequence (DNA): TGTGCCTGGAGTGTACGAGTCCCGTTCACTGAAGCTTTCTTT.